What follows are 3 T cell receptor beta chains derived from one specimen sequenced in a study of OX40 agonist ivuxolimab in advanced cancers. Some clones are missing from TCRdb's copy, which holds only in-frame ones; the method was immunoSEQ multiplex PCR. The table shows roughly 100,000 clones, with around 80% occurring only once. This material consisted of CD4+ or CD8+ T cells sorted from blood, taken in a trial of the OX40 agonist ivuxolimab. These receptors were obtained from an adult with an advanced solid tumor such as melanoma, head and neck, liver or kidney cancer.

The chain is built from TRBV19 and TRBJ2-1; D possibly corresponds to TRBD2 (6 bases). V was trimmed by 5 bases and J by 10 bases, leaving 15 bases between them. The germline V gene encodes CDR1 LNHDA and CDR2 SQIVND (reference sequence). CDR3 length: 13 residues. The CDR3 reads CASSSRDVDEQFF. The DNA of the CDR3 is TGTGCCAGTAGTTCGCGGGACGTGGACGAGCAGTTCTTC. The entire variable domain, with the rest obtained from reference TRBV19 and TRBJ2-1, is as follows: DGGITQSPKYLFRKEGQNVTLSCEQNLNHDAMYWYRQDPGQGLRLIYYSQIVNDFQKGDIAEGYSVSREKKESFPLTVTSAQKNPTAFYLCASSSRDVDEQFFGPGTRLTVL.

The rearrangement joins TRBV4-3 to TRBJ2-3, with D unresolved. V was cut by 1 base and J by 0 bases, with 5 bases left in between. Germline V gives CDR1 LGHNA, CDR2 YSLEER. The CDR3 contains 14 residues. CDR3: CASSQGSSTDTQYF. CDR3 nucleotides: TGCGCCAGCAGCCAAGGGTCCAGCACAGATACGCAGTATTTT.

V is TRBV10-2 and J is TRBJ2-3; D is undetermined. The V gene's germline CDR1 is WSHSY and CDR2 SAAADI. The germline V and J ends were trimmed by 7 bases and 3 bases, with 14 bases remaining between them. The CDR3 extends over 14 amino acids. CDR3 nucleotides: TGCGCCAGCACGTGGTCAGCTAGAACAGATACGCAGTATTTT. The encoded protein is CASTWSARTDTQYF.